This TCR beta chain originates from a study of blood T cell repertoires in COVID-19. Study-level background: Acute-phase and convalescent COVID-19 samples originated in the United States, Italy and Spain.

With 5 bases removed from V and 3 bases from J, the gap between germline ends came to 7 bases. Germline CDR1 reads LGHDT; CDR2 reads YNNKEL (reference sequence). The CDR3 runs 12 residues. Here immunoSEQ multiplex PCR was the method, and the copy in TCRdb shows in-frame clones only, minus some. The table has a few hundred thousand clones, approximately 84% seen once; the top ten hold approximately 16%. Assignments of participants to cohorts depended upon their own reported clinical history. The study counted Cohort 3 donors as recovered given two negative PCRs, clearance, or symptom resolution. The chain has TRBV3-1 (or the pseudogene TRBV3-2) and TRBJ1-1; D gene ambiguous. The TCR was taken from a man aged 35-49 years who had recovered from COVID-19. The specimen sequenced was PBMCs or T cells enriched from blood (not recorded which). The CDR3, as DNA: TGTGCCAGCAGCTCATTTGACACTGAAGCTTTCTTT. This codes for CASSSFDTEAFF.